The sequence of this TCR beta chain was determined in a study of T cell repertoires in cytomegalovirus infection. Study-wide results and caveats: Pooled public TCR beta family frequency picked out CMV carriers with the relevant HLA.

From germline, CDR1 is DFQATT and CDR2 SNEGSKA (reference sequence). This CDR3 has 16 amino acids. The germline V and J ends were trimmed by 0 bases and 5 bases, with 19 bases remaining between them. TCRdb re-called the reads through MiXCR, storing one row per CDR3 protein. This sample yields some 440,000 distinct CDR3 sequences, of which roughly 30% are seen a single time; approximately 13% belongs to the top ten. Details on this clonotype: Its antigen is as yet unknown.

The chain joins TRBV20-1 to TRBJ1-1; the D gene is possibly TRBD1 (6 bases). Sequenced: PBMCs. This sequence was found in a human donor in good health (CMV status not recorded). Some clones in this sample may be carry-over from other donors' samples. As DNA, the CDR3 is TGCAGTGCTAGAGATTCGACAGGAGCCGGGGAAACTGAAGCTTTCTTT. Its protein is CSARDSTGAGETEAFF.